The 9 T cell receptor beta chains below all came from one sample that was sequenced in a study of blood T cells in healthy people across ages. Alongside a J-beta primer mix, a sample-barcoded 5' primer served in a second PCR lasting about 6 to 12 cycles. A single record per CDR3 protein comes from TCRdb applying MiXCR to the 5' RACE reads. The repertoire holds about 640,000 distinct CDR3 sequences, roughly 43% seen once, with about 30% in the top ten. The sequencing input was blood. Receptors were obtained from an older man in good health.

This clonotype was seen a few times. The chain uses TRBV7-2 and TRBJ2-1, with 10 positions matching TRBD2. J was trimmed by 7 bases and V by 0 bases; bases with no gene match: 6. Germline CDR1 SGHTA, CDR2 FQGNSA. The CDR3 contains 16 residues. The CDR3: CASSLANLAGVNEQFF. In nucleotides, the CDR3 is TGTGCCAGCAGCTTAGCGAACCTAGCGGGGGTTAATGAGCAGTTCTTC.

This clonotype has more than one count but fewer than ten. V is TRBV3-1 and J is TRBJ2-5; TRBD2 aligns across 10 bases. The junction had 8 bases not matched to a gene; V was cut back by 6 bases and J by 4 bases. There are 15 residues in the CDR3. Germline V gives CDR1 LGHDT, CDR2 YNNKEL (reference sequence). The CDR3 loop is CASSRLAGVRETQYF. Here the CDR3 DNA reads TGTGCCAGCAGTCGACTAGCGGGTGTGAGAGAGACCCAGTACTTC.

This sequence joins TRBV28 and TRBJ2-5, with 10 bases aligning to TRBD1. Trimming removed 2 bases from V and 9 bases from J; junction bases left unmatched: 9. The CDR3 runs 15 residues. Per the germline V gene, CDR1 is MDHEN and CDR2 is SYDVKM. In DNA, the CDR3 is TGTGCCAGCAGTTTACACGGGACAGGGGATGAGGCCCAGTACTTC. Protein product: CASSLHGTGDEAQYF.

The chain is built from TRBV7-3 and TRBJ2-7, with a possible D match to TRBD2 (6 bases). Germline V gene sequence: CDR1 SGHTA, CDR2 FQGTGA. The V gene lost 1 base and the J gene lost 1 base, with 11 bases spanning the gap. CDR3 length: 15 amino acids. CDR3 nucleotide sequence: TGTGCCAGCAGCTTAAACGGGAGAGGGTCCTACGAGCAGTACTTC. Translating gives CASSLNGRGSYEQYF.

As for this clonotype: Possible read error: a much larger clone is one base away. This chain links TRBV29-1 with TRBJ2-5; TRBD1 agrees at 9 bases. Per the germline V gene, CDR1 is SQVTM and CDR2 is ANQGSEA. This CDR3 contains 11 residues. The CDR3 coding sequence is TGCAGCGTTGGGGACAGGGAGACCCGGTACTTC. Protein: CSVGDRETRYF.

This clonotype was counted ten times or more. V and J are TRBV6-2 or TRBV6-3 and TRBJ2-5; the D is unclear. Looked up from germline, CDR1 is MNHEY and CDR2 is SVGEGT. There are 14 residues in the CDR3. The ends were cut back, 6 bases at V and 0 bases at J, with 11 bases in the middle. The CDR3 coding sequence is TGTGCCAGCAGCTCGTGGGCAGACCAAGAGACCCAGTACTTC. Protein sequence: CASSSWADQETQYF.

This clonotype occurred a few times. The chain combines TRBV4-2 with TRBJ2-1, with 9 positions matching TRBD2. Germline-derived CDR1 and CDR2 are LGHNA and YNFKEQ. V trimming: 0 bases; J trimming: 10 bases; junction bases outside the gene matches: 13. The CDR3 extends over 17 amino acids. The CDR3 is CASSQDRGVSGRQEQFF. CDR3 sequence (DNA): TGTGCCAGCAGCCAAGATCGGGGGGTTAGCGGGAGACAGGAGCAGTTCTTC.

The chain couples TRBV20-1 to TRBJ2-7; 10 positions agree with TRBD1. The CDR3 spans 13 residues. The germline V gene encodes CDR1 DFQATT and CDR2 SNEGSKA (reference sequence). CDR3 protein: CNVSPGTGDEQYF. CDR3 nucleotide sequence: TGCAATGTAAGTCCCGGGACAGGGGACGAGCAGTACTTC.

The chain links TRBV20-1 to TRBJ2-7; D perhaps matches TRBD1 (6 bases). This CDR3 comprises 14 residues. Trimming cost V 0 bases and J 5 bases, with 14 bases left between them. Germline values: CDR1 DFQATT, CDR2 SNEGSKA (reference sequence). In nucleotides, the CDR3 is TGCAGTGCTAGAGATGCAGGGGACGCCCACGAGCAGTACTTC. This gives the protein CSARDAGDAHEQYF.